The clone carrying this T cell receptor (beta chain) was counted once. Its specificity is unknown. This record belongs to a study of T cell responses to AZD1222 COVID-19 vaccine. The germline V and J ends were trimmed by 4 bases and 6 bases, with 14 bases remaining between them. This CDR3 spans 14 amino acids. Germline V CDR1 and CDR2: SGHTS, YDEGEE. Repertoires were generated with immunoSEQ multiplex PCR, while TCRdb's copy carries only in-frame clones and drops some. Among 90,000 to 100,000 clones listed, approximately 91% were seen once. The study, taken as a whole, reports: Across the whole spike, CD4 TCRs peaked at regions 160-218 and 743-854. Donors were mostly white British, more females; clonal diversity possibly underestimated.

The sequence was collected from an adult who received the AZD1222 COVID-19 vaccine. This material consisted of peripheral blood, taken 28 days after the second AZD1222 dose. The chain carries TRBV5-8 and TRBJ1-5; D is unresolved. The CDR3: CASSLTTTRQPQHF. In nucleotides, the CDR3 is TGTGCCAGCAGCCTGACGACAACCCGTCAGCCCCAGCATTTT.